This TCR beta chain derives from a study of CXCR3-negative and CXCR3-positive naive CD8 T cells. The libraries of TRB cDNA were prepared using 5' RACE with UMI labels. TCRdb derives one entry per CDR3 protein from the 5' RACE reads, leaving out DNA. This sample's table reports about 58,000 distinct CDR3 sequences. The CDR3 length is 15 residues. The chain combines TRBV12-3 or TRBV12-4 with TRBJ2-2; TCRdb returns TRBD1, unconfirmable since there is no DNA. The sequence derives from a human donor in good health. Some clones in this sample may be carry-over from other donors' samples. The sequenced material came from naive CXCR3- CD8+ T cells from blood. Indicated subset: CD45RO-CCR7+CD27+CD95- naive CD8+ T cells lacking CXCR3 (TNR3-). CDR3 sequence: CASSLTKRGHGELFF.